The source of this T cell receptor beta chain is a study of CD8 T cells in seronegative destructive rheumatoid arthritis (TCRdb year 2020). With respect to the entire study: Most of the eight CND-RA patients were receiving biological drugs at sampling. The seropositive RA, seronegative RA and healthy control comparison cohorts were obtained from an earlier published TCRbeta dataset rather than being newly sequenced. The study compared peripheral CD8+ TCRbeta repertoires from patients with CCP-negative destructive rheumatoid arthritis (CND-RA) against repertoires from newly diagnosed seropositive RA, seronegative RA and healthy controls. What the authors observed across the whole study: Once age was adjusted for, the CD8+ TCRbeta repertoires of CND-RA patients appeared less diverse and more clonal than the repertoires of other RA subtypes. In the absence of diagnostic samples, TCR repertoire differences may be partly attributable to poor disease control over the years rather than being present at onset. Across the 90,000 to 150,000 clonotypes tested, no public clonotype enrichment remained significant after Benjamini-Hochberg correction. A distinct set of enriched public clonotypes appeared to be present in CND-RA patients, and the authors interpreted this finding as support for a separate disease subset. Compared with controls and other RA subtypes, CND-RA repertoires contained more CMV-reactive and fewer influenza A-reactive CD8+ TCRbeta sequences. The small size of the CND-RA cohort was acknowledged as a limitation of the study.

V and J are truncated by 3 bases and 2 bases respectively, leaving an intervening sequence of 14 bases. The CDR3 goes from the cysteine to the phenylalanine over 16 residues. Of all the DNA, just the CDR3 is kept, 48 bases in frame from base 1. CDR1 and CDR2, looked up from the germline V gene (reference sequence), are PRHDT and FYEKMQ. For this clone: Its recognized antigen is unknown. Qualities for individual bases were not recorded, and no much larger clone is one base off.

CND-RA patients were negative for the clinical CCP2 antibody test, and joint destruction progressed despite active therapy. Every CND-RA patient had failed conventional anti-rheumatic therapy and showed typical joint destruction in the wrists and ankles. CND-RA patients were sampled after long disease histories, spanning decades in several cases, rather than at diagnosis. Roughly 46 millilitres of EDTA-anticoagulated peripheral blood were collected from each patient. Peripheral blood mononuclear cells were isolated by Ficoll-Paque PLUS density gradient separation. CD8+ cells were isolated from fresh or cryopreserved PBMCs by AutoMACS magnetic bead positive selection, with purity checked by flow cytometry. Genomic DNA was extracted using Nucleospin Tissue or Tissue XS kits and then quantified on a Qubit 2.0 fluorometer. TCRbeta sequencing used genomic DNA from CD8+ cells, following the manufacturer's instructions. TCRbeta sequencing used the immunoSEQ assay and was run at a genomics technology centre in Finland. Per the authors' processing: Clonotype tables produced by the immunoSEQ preprocessing pipeline were converted into VDJtools format, and non-productive clonotypes were filtered out. Samples below 10,000 reads were excluded and the rest subsampled to 10,000 reads; most of the eight CND-RA samples passed. Using the VDJtools CalcDiversityStats function on data subsampled to 10,000 reads, the Shannon-Wiener, Simpson and clonality indices were calculated. Non-singleton TCRbeta clonotypes were hard-matched, with no mismatches allowed, against VDJdb to infer antigen specificity. CDR3 sequences that differed by one amino acid (Hamming distance 1) were grouped together into clusters with potentially shared antigen targets. Public clonotypes were tested for group enrichment with one-sided Fisher's exact tests after resampling groups to six samples, repeated ten times. TCRdb holds this immuneACCESS table with in-frame rearrangements only. Some clones are missing; in checked studies, unresolved V genes explain under half, and the rest has no known cause. That table gives V, J and clone size, and the DNA gave D and trimming. In this sample the table shows under 15,000 clones, under 85% of which occur a single time. The ten biggest clones cover roughly 29% of the sample.

The sequence came from a woman aged 30 to 49 with seronegative destructive rheumatoid arthritis. The sequence joins TRBV13 to TRBJ1-3, and the D gene may be TRBD1, 6 bases matching. Sequenced input: CD8+ T cells from blood. The nucleotides are TGTGCCAGCAGCTTGTGGCCCGAGGGGGCTGGAAACACCATATATTTT. The translation is CASSLWPEGAGNTIYF.